This TCR beta chain was sequenced during a study of cytomegalovirus exposure and HLA in healthy donors. Study-wide results and caveats: Donors were assumed by presence/absence analyses to have roughly uniform sequencing depth. Later work found most CMV-associated TCR beta chains apparently HLA-restricted.

The PCR employed 60 Vbeta primers together with 13 Jbeta primers. Some clones are missing from TCRdb's copy, which holds only in-frame ones; the method was immunoSEQ multiplex PCR. The sample has approximately 110,000 clones, less than 80% seen once. The CDR3 has 15 amino acids. A word on this clone: Its antigen is undetermined.

The chain joins TRBV21-1 to TRBJ1-5; the D call in the table, TRBD1, was not verified against the DNA. TRBV21-1 is termed a pseudogene. This TCR derives from a man aged 25-40 years in good health and CMV-seronegative. The sample taken for sequencing was PBMCs. The CDR3 nucleotides read TGTGCCAGCAGCAAAAGCGTGACAGTCAATCAGCCCCAGCATTTT. It yields the protein CASSKSVTVNQPQHF.